These 32 T cell receptor beta chains originate from one sample sequenced in a study of regulatory T cells in long-lasting Graves disease. Sample time point: persistent/refractory GD, antithyroid drugs over 5 years with positive TRAb. After RNA was extracted from PBMCs, the TCR library was made from it. Combining iRepertoire HTBI primers with Arm-PCR of CDR3 regions, the authors built TCR beta libraries. MiXCR was run by TCRdb on the multiplex PCR reads, yielding one entry per CDR3 protein. The table records fewer than 600,000 distinct CDR3 sequences, approximately 22% of them present only once. Sequenced material: peripheral blood mononuclear cells (PBMCs), taken when the disease was refractory, from a patient treated with antithyroid drugs. Every receptor here comes from a female donor with Graves disease.

This clonotype appeared many times. The chain is built from TRBV2 and TRBJ1-2; D not resolved. Between the trimmed V and J ends, which lost 10 bases and 2 bases, there was a span of 14 bases. The CDR3 totals 13 residues. CDR1 and CDR2 from the germline V gene are SNHLY and FYNNEI. The CDR3 is CATLNNLNYGYTF. The DNA for the CDR3 is TGTGCCACCCTTAACAATTTAAACTATGGCTACACCTTC.

To note about this clonotype: Just one base apart from a much larger clone, this may be a read error. The rearrangement uses TRBV6-1 and TRBJ1-1; 8 nucleotides agree with TRBD1. This CDR3 region has 14 residues. Per the germline V gene, CDR1 is MNHNS and CDR2 is SASEGT. The CDR3 DNA is TGTGCCAGCAGTACGGGACAGGACACCCGCGGGGCTCTCTTT. Its protein product is CASSTGQDTRGALF.

This clonotype was detected many times. CDR3 coding DNA: TGTGCCAGCAGTTACTCGGTAGGGATCTCGAACACTGAAGCTTTCTTT. As protein: CASSYSVGISNTEAFF. The chain has TRBV6-5 and TRBJ1-1; no definite D call. In germline, CDR1 is MNHEY, CDR2 SVGAGI. Trimming pared 0 bases from V and 1 base from J, leaving 12 bases between. The CDR3 spans 16 residues.

CDR3 coding DNA: TGCAGCGTTGGTGGACAGGGTTGGGGGAAGTTCTTC. Its translation: CSVGGQGWGKFF. The chain has TRBV29-1 and TRBJ2-1; 8 bases line up with TRBD1. V dropped 4 bases and J dropped 14; count of bases not matched to a gene: 10. The CDR3 length is 12 residues. Per germline, CDR1 SQVTM and CDR2 ANQGSEA.

This clonotype was counted between two and nine times. V gene TRBV12-3 or TRBV12-4 combines with J gene TRBJ2-6; 7 bases agree with TRBD1. The CDR3 has 17 residues. The J segment lost 1 base and the V segment lost 7 bases, leaving 10 bases of the junction unmatched. This CDR3 reads CASTQGQRPSGANVLTF. The CDR3 region has the DNA TGTGCCAGCACCCAGGGACAGCGACCGTCTGGGGCCAACGTCCTGACTTTC.

This clonotype was detected many times. V usage is TRBV20-1 and J usage is TRBJ2-7; no definite D call. In germline, CDR1 is DFQATT, CDR2 SNEGSKA (reference sequence). The CDR3 loop spans 11 amino acids. Trimming removed 6 bases at V and 4 bases at J, with 10 bases between. The CDR3 DNA reads TGCAGTGCAACCCGTGGGTACGAGCAGTACTTC. Protein product: CSATRGYEQYF.

This clonotype was recorded at least ten times. This chain links TRBV29-1 with TRBJ1-2; D unresolved. Trimming pared 7 bases from V and 5 bases from J, leaving 11 bases between. The CDR3 consists of 11 residues. Germline CDR1 reads SQVTM; CDR2 reads ANQGSEA. The CDR3 here is CSAPGRYGYTF. CDR3 coding DNA: TGCAGCGCCCCAGGACGATATGGCTACACCTTC. Full variable domain (remainder filled in from reference TRBV29-1 and TRBJ1-2): SAVISQKPSRDICQRGTSLTIQCQVDSQVTMMFWYRQQPGQSLTLIATANQGSEATYESGFVIDKFPISRPNLTFSTLTVSNMSPEDSSIYLCSAPGRYGYTFGSGTRLTVV.

Points on this clonotype: Just one base apart from a much larger clone, this may be a read error. V is TRBV6-5 and J is TRBJ1-4, with D uncertain. Per the germline V gene, CDR1 is MNHEY and CDR2 is SVGAGI. The length of the CDR3 is 15 residues. CDR3 protein: CASSYGRATNEKLSF. In DNA, the CDR3 is TGTGCCAGCAGTTACGGACGGGCAACTAATGAAAAACTGTCTTTT.

In its sample, this clonotype was seen once. The CDR3 does not close with the conserved phenylalanine or tryptophan, likely indicating a read error. V gene TRBV10-3 combines with J gene TRBJ1-1, with 7 bases identical to TRBD1. The CDR3 extends over 14 amino acids. Germline CDR1 reads ENHRY; CDR2 reads SYGVKD. Trimming took 6 bases from V and 0 from J; bases not matched to a gene: 4. The CDR3 DNA sequence: TGTGCCATCAGGTCCGGGACAGTGAACACTGAAGCTTTCTCT. This encodes CAIRSGTVNTEAFS.

This clonotype has more than one count but fewer than ten. The chain employs TRBV19 and TRBJ1-5, with D possibly TRBD1 on 5 matching bases. V dropped 3 bases and J dropped 5 bases, with 14 bases sitting between them. This CDR3 contains 15 residues. The V gene's germline CDR1 is LNHDA and CDR2 SQIVND (reference sequence). The CDR3 loop reads CASSIRGEDDQPQHF. CDR3 DNA sequence: TGTGCCAGTAGTATCCGGGGCGAAGACGATCAGCCCCAGCATTTT. Drawing the rest from reference TRBV19 and TRBJ1-5, the complete variable domain is DGGITQSPKYLFRKEGQNVTLSCEQNLNHDAMYWYRQDPGQGLRLIYYSQIVNDFQKGDIAEGYSVSREKKESFPLTVTSAQKNPTAFYLCASSIRGEDDQPQHFGDGTRLSIL.

Comment on this clonotype: A much bigger clone sits one base away, suggesting this may be a read error. The chain has TRBV2 and TRBJ2-5; D ambiguous. Trimming took off 5 bases at V and 3 bases at J, with 7 bases between the two ends. Germline V gene sequence: CDR1 SNHLY, CDR2 FYNNEI. The CDR3 runs 12 residues. As DNA, the CDR3 is TGTGCCAGCAGTCAGGAGAAAGAGACCCAGTACTTC. It is translated as CASSQEKETQYF.

This clonotype appeared many times. The V and J genes are TRBV6-1 and TRBJ2-5; 7 bases align to TRBD1. V was pared by 2 bases and J by 4 bases, with 1 base of the junction left unmatched. The CDR3 is 13 residues long. The V gene's germline CDR1 is MNHNS and CDR2 SASEGT. The CDR3 DNA is TGTGCCAGCAGTGAACAGGGGGTAGAGACCCAGTACTTC. Amino acid sequence: CASSEQGVETQYF.

V and J are TRBV29-1 and TRBJ1-1; tentative D call: TRBD1 (5 bases). From germline, CDR1 is SQVTM and CDR2 ANQGSEA. Trimming pared 2 bases from V and 1 base from J, leaving 14 bases between. The CDR3 contains 15 residues. The CDR3 sequence: CSVESGTGGNTEAFF. The CDR3 region has the DNA TGCAGCGTTGAATCCGGGACTGGCGGGAACACTGAAGCTTTCTTT. The complete variable domain, with remaining parts taken from reference TRBV29-1 and TRBJ1-1, reads SAVISQKPSRDICQRGTSLTIQCQVDSQVTMMFWYRQQPGQSLTLIATANQGSEATYESGFVIDKFPISRPNLTFSTLTVSNMSPEDSSIYLCSVESGTGGNTEAFFGQGTRLTVV.

The chain joins TRBV6-5 to TRBJ1-5; maybe TRBD1 (5 bases). The CDR3 spans 16 residues. Germline CDR1 and CDR2: MNHEY and SVGAGI. V was shortened by 0 bases and J by 7 bases, with 16 bases between the two germline ends. The CDR3 DNA reads TGTGCCAGCAGTTACTCGTTGCGTTTGGGGGGACAGCCCCAGCATTTT. It translates to CASSYSLRLGGQPQHF.

The chain employs TRBV7-9 and TRBJ1-4; D call uncertain. Germline values: CDR1 SEHNR, CDR2 FQNEAQ (reference sequence). V lost 5 bases and J 1 base, leaving 14 bases between the germline ends. This CDR3 contains 16 residues. CDR3 protein: CASSTPLGGTNEKLFF. CDR3 sequence (DNA): TGTGCCAGCAGCACACCCCTGGGAGGAACTAATGAAAAACTGTTTTTT.

This clonotype came up many times. The chain employs TRBV11-3 and TRBJ1-4, with a tentative D call TRBD1 (6 bases). The V gene's germline CDR1 is SGHNT and CDR2 YENEEA. V was pared by 5 bases and J by 1 base, with 26 bases between. The CDR3 contains 20 residues. The CDR3 protein is CASSPRSLGTSGRTNEKLFF. CDR3 sequence (DNA): TGTGCCAGCAGCCCAAGATCTTTAGGGACATCCGGGAGAACTAATGAAAAACTGTTTTTT.

The table lists this clonotype with a few counts. The chain has TRBV20-1 and TRBJ2-3, with D possibly TRBD2 on 6 matching bases. The CDR3 contains 15 residues. The V end was cut by 4 bases, the J end by 0 bases, with 14 bases between. From germline, CDR1 is DFQATT and CDR2 SNEGSKA (reference sequence). CDR3 DNA sequence: TGCAGTGCTATTTTCCCAGGGACTAGCACAGATACGCAGTATTTT. Amino acid sequence: CSAIFPGTSTDTQYF.

Worth noting for this clonotype: A junction end diverges from the germline sequence, so it may reflect a read error. V is TRBV7-6 and J is TRBJ2-2, with D tentatively TRBD2 (5 bases). CDR3 size: 13 residues. CDR1 and CDR2 from the germline V gene are SGHVS and FNYEAQ. The CDR3 nucleotides read TGTGCCAGCAGCCTAACAGTAACCGGGGAGCCGTTTTTT. Translation: CASSLTVTGEPFF.

This chain's CDR3 is CASSFWTSGPGEQFF. CDR3 nucleotides: TGTGCCAGCAGTTTTTGGACTAGCGGGCCAGGTGAGCAGTTCTTC. This sequence joins TRBV28 and TRBJ2-1, with 11 bases matching TRBD2. Germline CDR1 is MDHEN and CDR2 is SYDVKM. The CDR3 runs to 15 residues. The ends lost 3 bases at V and 9 bases at J; junction bases unmatched: 7.

This clonotype was seen at least ten times. This chain joins TRBV20-1 and TRBJ2-7; D uncertain. The CDR3 covers 11 residues. Trimming took 1 base from V and 2 from J, leaving 3 bases between them. Germline lookup yields CDR1 DFQATT and CDR2 SNEGSKA (reference sequence). The CDR3 nucleotides read TGCAGTGCTAGAGGTGCCTACGAGCAGTACTTC. Protein product: CSARGAYEQYF.

The chain links TRBV6-5 to TRBJ2-1; 7 bases are a match to TRBD2. This CDR3 has 19 amino acids. With V trimmed by 0 bases and J by 0 bases, 11 bases remained unmatched. CDR1 and CDR2 (germline): MNHEY, SVGAGI. The CDR3 loop reads CASSYSFGSGLSSYNEQFF. DNA of the CDR3: TGTGCCAGCAGTTACTCGTTCGGTAGCGGGTTGAGCTCCTACAATGAGCAGTTCTTC.

CDR3 region: CASSYSMAGGLSYEQYF. The CDR3 DNA reads as TGTGCCAGCAGTTACTCGATGGCGGGAGGCCTCTCCTACGAGCAGTACTTC. This chain connects TRBV6-5 to TRBJ2-7, with 8 bases that match TRBD2. This CDR3 is built from 17 residues. Trimming removed 0 bases from V and 0 bases from J; junction bases left unmatched: 7. Germline V gives CDR1 MNHEY, CDR2 SVGAGI.

With regard to this clonotype: This clone may be a read error of a much larger clone one base away. V usage is TRBV2 and J usage is TRBJ1-5; D ambiguous. The germline V and J ends were trimmed by 5 bases and 5 bases, with 19 bases remaining between them. The CDR3 contains 16 residues. The germline V gene has CDR1 SNHLY and CDR2 FYNNEI. CDR3 coding DNA: TGTGCCAGCAGTCCCCGGGTAATAATGAGCGATCAGCCCCAGCATTTT. Encoded protein: CASSPRVIMSDQPQHF. The full variable domain, in which reference TRBV2 and TRBJ1-5 provide the parts outside the CDR3, is EPEVTQTPSHQVTQMGQEVILRCVPISNHLYFYWYRQILGQKVEFLVSFYNNEISEKSEIFDDQFSVERPDGSNFTLKIRSTKLEDSAMYFCASSPRVIMSDQPQHFGDGTRLSIL.

The chain employs TRBV5-1 and TRBJ2-7; 14 nucleotides align to TRBD2. This CDR3 is 17 amino acids long. The germline V gene has CDR1 SGHRS and CDR2 YFSETQ. The J segment lost 0 bases and the V segment lost 3 bases, leaving 5 bases of the junction unmatched. The CDR3 nucleotides read TGCGCCAGCAGCTGGGGACTAGCGGGAGAGAGCTCCTACGAGCAGTACTTC. Protein: CASSWGLAGESSYEQYF.

This clonotype was counted ten times or more. This chain links TRBV12-5 with TRBJ1-5; D remains ambiguous. Trimming took off 5 bases at V and 0 bases at J, with 17 bases between the two ends. Per the germline V gene, CDR1 is LGHNT and CDR2 is FRNRAP. The CDR3 loop spans 17 amino acids. CDR3 DNA sequence: TGTGCTAGTGGTACAAGCCCCAGCCCCTATAGCAATCAGCCCCAGCATTTT. Translation: CASGTSPSPYSNQPQHF.

The chain links TRBV30 to TRBJ2-7; D may be TRBD1 (6 bases). Germline loops: CDR1 GTSNPN, CDR2 SVGIG (reference sequence). V lost 6 bases and J lost 1, with 13 bases in between. The CDR3 has 13 amino acids. The CDR3 loop reads CACDTGTSYEQYF. DNA of the CDR3: TGTGCCTGTGATACCGGGACATCCTACGAGCAGTACTTC.

Many counts were recorded for this clonotype. The chain uses TRBV28 and TRBJ2-3; D is possibly TRBD2 (5 bases). The germline V gene encodes CDR1 MDHEN and CDR2 SYDVKM. The CDR3 is made up of 15 amino acids. Trimming left V 5 bases short and J 6 bases short, with 18 bases between. The CDR3 here is CASSETGAAGDTQYF. CDR3 bases: TGTGCCAGCAGTGAAACTGGAGCGGCTGGTGATACGCAGTATTTT.

This clonotype was detected a few times. The chain combines TRBV27 with TRBJ1-6; D possibly corresponds to TRBD1 (5 bases). Trimming shortened V by 6 bases and J by 2 bases, and 8 bases separated the two germline ends. This CDR3 contains 14 residues. Germline CDR1 reads MNHEY; CDR2 reads SMNVEV (reference sequence). The CDR3 DNA is TGTGCCAGCAGCCGGGACCCCTATAATTCACCCCTCCACTTT. Amino acids: CASSRDPYNSPLHF.

As DNA, the CDR3 is TGTGCCAGCAGCCAAGCGGGACTAGCGGAACAAGAGCAGTTCTTC. Translating gives CASSQAGLAEQEQFF. The chain carries TRBV3-1 and TRBJ2-1, with 11 bases lining up with TRBD2. CDR1 and CDR2 (germline): LGHDT, YNNKEL (reference sequence). There are 15 residues in the CDR3. V lost 1 base to trimming and J lost 10 bases; unmatched junction nucleotides: 6.

The chain links TRBV9 to TRBJ1-1; 10 bases agree with TRBD1. Germline V gene data show CDR1 as SGDLS and CDR2 as YYNGEE. Trimming took 4 bases from V and 4 from J; bases not matched to a gene: 10. The CDR3 consists of 16 residues. The CDR3, as DNA: TGTGCCAGCAGCCCGACAGGGGGCTACCCCAGCACTGAAGCTTTCTTT. Residues: CASSPTGGYPSTEAFF.

Comment on this clonotype: Just one base apart from a much larger clone, this may be a read error. V is TRBV6-2 or TRBV6-3 and J is TRBJ1-5, with D unclear. There are 15 residues in the CDR3. V was shortened by 5 bases and J by 4 bases, with 15 bases between the two germline ends. Germline loops: CDR1 MNHEY, CDR2 SVGEGT. CDR3 protein: CASSGALTENQPQHF. CDR3 sequence (DNA): TGTGCCAGCAGTGGAGCGCTCACGGAGAATCAGCCCCAGCATTTT.

The rearrangement links TRBV20-1 to TRBJ2-2; 7 positions match TRBD2. The CDR3 extends over 14 amino acids. Per germline, CDR1 DFQATT and CDR2 SNEGSKA (reference sequence). Losses at the gene ends were 6 bases for V and 6 bases for J; bases not matched to a gene: 10. CDR3 sequence: CSAGGTSDSGELFF. The CDR3 bases are TGCAGTGCGGGGGGAACTAGCGACTCCGGGGAGCTGTTTTTT.